This TCR beta chain was obtained from a study of identical twins (dated by TCRdb to the mid-2010s). For the wider study: To test whether fetal clonotypes persist, the study used deep sequencing on TCR alpha and beta repertoires from monozygotic twins, unrelated adults of various ages, and cord blood. To rule out contamination, the twin experiments were replicated at different times with different library preparation protocols. The full study reports these points: Compared with coincidental sharing between unrelated individuals, out-of-frame TCR alpha sequences shared between twins had an excess of sequences with low generation probability. Excess twin sharing in beta out-of-frame sequences was weaker because fewer shared sequences lowered the signal-to-noise ratio. Invariant T cells such as MAIT and iNKT could partly confound zero-insertion analyses, although diverse VJ usage argued against such confounding for most clonotypes. In monozygotic twins, recombination models systematically underestimated out-of-frame TCR alpha sharing, but the models matched the sharing seen between unrelated individuals. Because the same donors could not be followed over many years, conclusions were based on cross-sectional statistical analysis. Fewer insertions were carried by abundant cord blood beta clonotypes, a similar but weaker trend appeared in young adult naive repertoires, and no such trend appeared in memory repertoires.

All donors were healthy Caucasians. Three pairs of female monozygotic twins, all aged 18 to 29 years, were included in the twin cohort. Miltenyi CD45RO+ enrichment and human naive T-cell isolation kits were used to isolate memory (CD45RO+) and naive T cells from PBMC. The CDR3, cysteine through phenylalanine, is 16 amino acids long. Only the CDR3 region is kept as DNA, spanning 48 bases read in frame from base 1. The germline V gene encodes CDR1 DFQATT and CDR2 SNEGSKA (reference sequence). This clonotype has a handful of counts. Which antigen it targets is not known. At one end the junction does not follow the germline gene, possibly because of a read error. The library relied on 5' RACE. For sequencing, an Illumina HiSeq 2000 was employed. Template switching introduced a universal primer binding site; the final cDNA contained a unique molecular identifier, enabling accurate counting of TCR cDNA molecules. Specific primers in the conserved constant-segment region were used to synthesize first-strand cDNA for the TCR alpha and beta chains. To control for contamination, every cDNA library carried two barcodes: a SMART-Mk sample barcode plus Illumina barcodes. Two successive PCR steps introduced TruSeq adapter sequences along with Illumina sample barcodes. The Illumina HiSeq platform was used with custom primers to sequence TCR alpha and beta cDNA libraries. In the paper's pipeline: MiGEC processed the raw reads to extract unique molecular identifiers, while MiXCR was used to determine the CDR3 positions. For each individual, recombination models were inferred using an EM algorithm with the repgenHMM and IGoR tools. Shared clonotypes were analyzed with the tcR package in R, and sharing was normalized by the product of cloneset sizes. To study raw recombination free of thymic and clonal selection effects, out-of-frame nonproductive sequences were analyzed. TCRdb's own reprocessing of the public reads used fastp at Q25 and MiXCR and kept productive beta chains. Identical CDR3 protein sequences are pooled into one entry, listed with their most common genes and DNA. The V and J calls and clone size are TCRdb's, not the authors'. The sample contains 250,000 to 350,000 distinct CDR3 sequences, more than 6.5% of them found a single time. In total, the top ten clones hold more than 2% of the sample.

These sequences were also reported in another study, on yellow fever vaccine responses in identical twins. Looking at the second paper: According to the authors, in identical twins the way T cells responded to vaccination appeared partly convergent and partly personalized. Focusing on identical twins, the study followed the T cell clones that responded to the vaccine, and did so with precision.

The clonotype originates from a woman aged 18-30 years in good health. Sample: memory (CD45RO+) T cells sorted from blood. The label giving this sample's cell subset or site can be read as: CD45RO+ enriched T cells. The rearranged chain carries TRBV20-1 and TRBJ2-1; 11 bases in the junction line up with TRBD2. The CDR3 amino acid sequence is: CCARDQLAGDFHEQFF. The DNA is TGCTGTGCTAGAGACCAACTAGCGGGAGATTTCCATGAGCAGTTCTTC.